The sequence of this T cell receptor (beta chain) was determined in a study of CD4 T cells in relation to SARS-CoV-2 and coronaviruses. The wider study: ViraFEST: approximately 10-day antigen culture of PBMCs, then TCR beta CDR3 sequencing. Study-level findings and limits: Samples before the pandemic and after infection were not matched within any donor.

Germline V gene sequence: CDR1 SGHRS, CDR2 YFSETQ. Trimming removed 7 bases at V and 6 bases at J, with 19 bases between. The length of the CDR3 is 14 residues. CD4+ T cells from unexposed donors were obtained before the COVID-19 pandemic (2011-2018). CD4+ T cells were isolated from the cells after about ten days of culture. Method: immunoSEQ multiplex PCR; TCRdb's copy keeps in-frame clones and lacks some. The sample consists of 20,000 to 30,000 clones, roughly 82% of them appearing once. Comments on this clone: Its cognate antigen is unknown.

Material for sequencing was CD4+ T cells from PBMCs, cultured in vitro. The chain carries TRBV5-1 and TRBJ2-5; TRBD2 is a possible D gene (6 bases). This receptor was taken from a human donor in good health. The DNA of the CDR3 is TGCGCCAGCCGGGAGCAGTCTGGGGGAAAGACCCAGTACTTC. This translates into CASREQSGGKTQYF.